This is a list of T cell receptor beta chains from one sample in a study of T cell responses to AZD1222 COVID-19 vaccine. Data came from immunoSEQ multiplex PCR; TCRdb stores just in-frame clones and leaves some out. The table records 90,000 to 150,000 clones, over 75% of them present only once. The sequences come from peripheral blood, collected 28 days after the second dose of the MenACWY control vaccine. Receptor source: an adult who received the MenACWY meningococcal vaccine as a control. CDR3s include the opening cysteine and the closing phenylalanine or tryptophan. D genes are given only for firm matches. Clone size is given for some rows only: seen once, a few or many times, or a class if the clone is expanded.

.	TRBV28	TRBJ1-6	15	.	CASTLGRTYNSPLHF	TGTGCCAGCACCCTCGGGCGAACCTATAATTCACCCCTCCACTTT
.	TRBV5-6	TRBJ2-7	15	.	CASTPFRGTSYAQYF	TGTGCCAGCACCCCCTTTCGGGGGACCTCCTATGCGCAGTACTTC
.	TRBV5-1	TRBJ2-7	14	.	CASSLTRSTDEQYF	TGCGCCAGCAGCTTGACTAGATCCACCGACGAGCAGTACTTC
.	TRBV15	TRBJ2-7	13	TRBD2	CATSVGLADEQYF	TGTGCCACCAGCGTGGGACTAGCGGACGAGCAGTACTTC
once	TRBV29-1	TRBJ2-1	13	.	CSVGTPGPNEQFF	TGCAGCGTTGGGACGCCTGGGCCCAATGAGCAGTTCTTC
.	TRBV19	TRBJ1-4	14	.	CASRKTGTNEKLFF	TGTGCCAGTAGGAAGACAGGAACTAATGAAAAACTGTTTTTT
once	TRBV19	TRBJ2-2	16	.	CASSIRGAPNTGELFF	TGTGCCAGTAGTATTCGCGGGGCCCCGAACACCGGGGAGCTGTTTTTT
once	TRBV6-2/TRBV6-3	TRBJ2-7	17	TRBD2	CASSYLPGTSSSYEQYF	TGTGCCAGCAGTTACCTTCCAGGGACTAGCAGCTCCTACGAGCAGTACTTC
.	TRBV2	TRBJ2-3	12	.	CASDGDQNTQYF	TGTGCCAGCGATGGCGATCAGAATACGCAGTATTTT
.	TRBV2	TRBJ2-7	18	TRBD2	CASSEALLGLAGSYEQYF	TGTGCCAGCAGTGAAGCGCTTCTGGGACTAGCGGGGTCCTACGAGCAGTACTTC
once	TRBV27	TRBJ1-5	17	TRBD1	CASSPKDRGRSNQPQHF	TGTGCCAGCAGTCCAAAGGACAGGGGGCGTAGCAATCAGCCCCAGCATTTT
.	TRBV15	TRBJ2-3	15	TRBD1	CATSEGGQVTDTQYF	TGTGCCACCAGCGAGGGGGGACAGGTCACAGATACGCAGTATTTT
.	TRBV6-2/TRBV6-3	TRBJ2-2	13	.	CASSSQNTGELFF	TGTGCCAGCAGTTCACAAAACACCGGGGAGCTGTTTTTT
.	TRBV29-1	TRBJ1-1	13	.	CSVRRGEAAEAFF	TGCAGCGTTCGGAGGGGCGAAGCGGCTGAAGCTTTCTTT
.	TRBV7-9	TRBJ2-3	15	.	CASSFGEGYTDTQYF	TGTGCCAGCAGCTTTGGAGAAGGGTACACAGATACGCAGTATTTT
.	TRBV30	TRBJ2-2	17	.	CAWSDTDGTFVPGELFF	TGTGCCTGGAGTGATACTGATGGGACATTTGTTCCCGGGGAGCTGTTTTTT
.	TRBV29-1	TRBJ2-2	13	TRBD1	CSVLQGATGELFF	TGCAGCGTTTTACAGGGGGCTACCGGGGAGCTGTTTTTT
.	TRBV2	TRBJ2-3	15	TRBD2	CASRGLAGRTDTQYF	TGTGCCAGCAGGGGACTAGCGGGCCGCACAGATACGCAGTATTTT
.	TRBV9	TRBJ1-4	15	.	CASSPRGATNEKLFF	TGTGCCAGCAGCCCCAGAGGGGCAACTAATGAAAAACTGTTTTTT
few	TRBV19	TRBJ1-5	13	.	CASSAVIPEPQHF	TGTGCCAGTAGTGCCGTAATCCCTGAGCCCCAGCATTTT
.	TRBV28	TRBJ2-6	14	TRBD1	CASSLTGAANVLTF	TGTGCCAGCAGTTTGACAGGGGCGGCCAACGTCCTGACTTTC
.	TRBV6-6	TRBJ1-5	17	TRBD1	CASSRPQRTGQYQPQHF	TGTGCCAGCAGTCGCCCACAGCGGACAGGGCAATATCAGCCCCAGCATTTT
.	TRBV5-5	TRBJ2-7	15	TRBD1	CASSLGGQGVYEQYF	TGTGCCAGCAGCTTGGGGGGACAGGGGGTGTACGAGCAGTACTTC
.	TRBV28	TRBJ1-2	13	TRBD1	CASTRQGTGGYTF	TGTGCCAGCACCAGACAGGGGACGGGTGGCTACACCTTC
.	TRBV7-3	TRBJ2-3	16	TRBD2	CASSPLGGSSGDTQYF	TGTGCCAGCAGCCCCTTGGGCGGGAGTAGTGGAGATACGCAGTATTTT
.	TRBV20-1	TRBJ2-5	11	.	CSARRGETQYF	TGCAGTGCTAGACGGGGTGAGACCCAGTACTTC
.	TRBV28	TRBJ2-2	19	TRBD1	CASRLAKRLRGPNTGELFF	TGTGCCAGCAGGCTAGCCAAGCGTCTCAGGGGGCCGAACACCGGGGAGCTGTTTTTT
.	TRBV28	TRBJ2-1	17	.	CASSLFWDTSSYNEQFF	TGTGCCAGCAGTTTATTCTGGGACACGAGCTCCTACAATGAGCAGTTCTTC
.	TRBV28	TRBJ1-5	15	.	CASRKQGFSNQPQHF	TGTGCCAGCAGGAAACAGGGCTTTAGCAATCAGCCCCAGCATTTT
.	TRBV19	TRBJ1-6	14	.	CASSISRGNSPLHF	TGTGCCAGTAGTATCTCAAGGGGTAATTCACCCCTCCACTTT
.	TRBV3-1/TRBV3-2	TRBJ2-7	15	.	CASSQGQGGAYEQYF	TGTGCCAGCAGCCAAGGGCAGGGGGGCGCCTACGAGCAGTACTTC
.	TRBV28	TRBJ2-3	14	.	CASPHRGCTDTQYF	TGTGCCAGCCCTCATCGGGGGTGCACAGATACGCAGTATTTT
.	TRBV3-1/TRBV3-2	TRBJ1-4	15	TRBD1	CASSHQGGSDEKLFF	TGTGCCAGCAGCCACCAGGGGGGGTCGGATGAAAAACTGTTTTTT
.	TRBV5-4	TRBJ1-3	13	.	CASSFSPDGTIYF	TGTGCCAGCAGCTTCTCACCAGATGGCACCATATATTTT
.	TRBV7-9	TRBJ2-3	16	TRBD1	CASSHRDRGFIDTQYF	TGTGCCAGCAGCCACCGGGACAGGGGTTTTATAGATACGCAGTATTTT
.	TRBV5-1	TRBJ2-5	14	.	CASSFHWAPETQYF	TGCGCCAGCAGCTTTCACTGGGCCCCAGAGACCCAGTACTTC
.	TRBV5-6	TRBJ1-4	15	TRBD1	CASGGQGAFGEKLFF	TGTGCCAGCGGGGGACAGGGGGCCTTCGGTGAAAAACTGTTTTTT
.	TRBV19	TRBJ1-4	14	TRBD1	CASTGQGVNEKLFF	TGTGCCAGTACCGGACAGGGGGTAAATGAAAAACTGTTTTTT
.	TRBV10-3	TRBJ2-3	16	.	CAISESRGGWEDTQYF	TGTGCCATCAGTGAGTCGAGGGGGGGCTGGGAAGATACGCAGTATTTT
.	TRBV13	TRBJ1-2	14	.	CASRPMGGPYGYTF	TGTGCCAGCAGGCCTATGGGGGGCCCGTATGGCTACACCTTC
.	TRBV5-1	TRBJ2-1	16	.	CASSLLPDSSYNEQFF	TGCGCCAGCAGCTTGCTACCCGACAGCTCCTACAATGAGCAGTTCTTC
.	TRBV27	TRBJ2-4	14	TRBD1	CASSLQGAKNIQYF	TGTGCCAGCAGTCTACAGGGGGCCAAAAACATTCAGTACTTC
.	TRBV6-6	TRBJ2-5	17	.	CASSPSIGQPHQETQYF	TGTGCCAGCAGTCCCTCAATTGGACAACCCCACCAAGAGACCCAGTACTTC
.	TRBV18	TRBJ2-3	16	TRBD2	CASSPGLALAQDTQYF	TGTGCCAGCTCACCAGGACTAGCGCTGGCCCAAGATACGCAGTATTTT
.	TRBV5-1	TRBJ2-7	13	.	CASSLGVSYEQYF	TGCGCCAGCAGCTTGGGGGTCTCCTACGAGCAGTACTTC
.	TRBV7-9	TRBJ2-1	14	TRBD1	CASSRDSSYNEQFF	TGTGCCAGCAGCCGGGACAGCTCCTACAATGAGCAGTTCTTC
few	TRBV18	TRBJ1-4	15	.	CASSGFGGPIEKLFF	TGTGCCAGCTCAGGCTTCGGAGGACCTATAGAAAAACTGTTTTTT
.	TRBV5-1	TRBJ2-2	15	TRBD1	CASSARDRYTGELFF	TGCGCCAGCAGCGCCCGGGACAGGTACACCGGGGAGCTGTTTTTT
.	TRBV5-1	TRBJ1-6	16	.	CASSLESGTRPSPLHF	TGCGCCAGCAGCTTGGAATCCGGGACTCGGCCTTCACCCCTCCACTTT
.	TRBV29-1	TRBJ2-7	16	.	CSVGPGASNNLYEQYF	TGCAGCGTTGGCCCCGGGGCCTCTAACAACCTTTACGAGCAGTACTTC
.	TRBV10-2	TRBJ1-5	14	TRBD1	CATHGQGSNQPQHF	TGCGCCACCCACGGACAGGGAAGCAATCAGCCCCAGCATTTT